The sequence of this T cell receptor (beta chain) was determined in a study of T cells in women clearing cervical HPV infection. Regarding this clone: The CDR3 end falls 3 residues outside the read, so it is completed with the germline J gene.

Assay: immunoSEQ multiplex PCR; the TCRdb copy retains only in-frame clones and omits some. The sample totals roughly 38,000 clones. The CDR3 has 10 amino acids. Per the germline V gene, CDR1 is SEHNR and CDR2 is FQNEAQ (reference sequence). This sequence originates from a woman between 18 and 70 years old with a cervical HPV16 infection that either progressed to CIN3+ or cleared (not recorded which). The sample comprised blood buffy coat. This chain links TRBV7-9 with TRBJ2-3; 7 bases match TRBD1. The CDR3 region is CASGGETQYF. Incomplete CDR3 DNA: TGTGCCTCAGGGGGAGAGACG. Full variable domain (remainder filled in from reference TRBV7-9 and TRBJ2-3): DTGVSQNPRHKITKRGQNVTFRCDPISEHNRLYWYRQTLGQGPEFLTYFQNEAQLEKSRLLSDRFSAERPKGSFSTLEIQRTEQGDSAMYLCASGGETQYFGPGTRLTVL.